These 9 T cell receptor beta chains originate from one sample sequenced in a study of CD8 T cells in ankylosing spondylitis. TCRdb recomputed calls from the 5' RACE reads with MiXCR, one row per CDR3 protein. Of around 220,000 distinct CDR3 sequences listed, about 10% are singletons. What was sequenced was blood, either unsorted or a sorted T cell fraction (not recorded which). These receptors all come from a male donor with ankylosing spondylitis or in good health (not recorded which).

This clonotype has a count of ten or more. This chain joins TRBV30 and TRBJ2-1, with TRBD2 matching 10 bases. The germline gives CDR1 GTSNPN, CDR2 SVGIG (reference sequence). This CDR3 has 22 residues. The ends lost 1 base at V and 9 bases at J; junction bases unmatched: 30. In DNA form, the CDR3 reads TGTGCCTGGAGTGAAAGGACGTTCCCTAGCGGGGGCCCCATTCATCCCCACAGTGAGCAGTTCTTC. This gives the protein CAWSERTFPSGGPIHPHSEQFF.

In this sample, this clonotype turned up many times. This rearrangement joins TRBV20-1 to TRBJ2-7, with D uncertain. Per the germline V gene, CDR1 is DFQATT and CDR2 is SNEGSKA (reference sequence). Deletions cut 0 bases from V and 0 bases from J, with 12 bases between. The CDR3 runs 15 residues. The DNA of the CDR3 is TGCAGTGCTAGAGATTCGGCTTCCTACTCCTACGAGCAGTACTTC. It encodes CSARDSASYSYEQYF.

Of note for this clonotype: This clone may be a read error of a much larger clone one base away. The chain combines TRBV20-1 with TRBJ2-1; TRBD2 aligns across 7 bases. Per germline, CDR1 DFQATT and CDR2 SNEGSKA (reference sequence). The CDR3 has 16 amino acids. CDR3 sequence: CCAPRELAKSYNEQFF. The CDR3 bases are TGCTGTGCTCCGAGGGAACTAGCGAAATCCTACAATGAGCAGTTCTTC.

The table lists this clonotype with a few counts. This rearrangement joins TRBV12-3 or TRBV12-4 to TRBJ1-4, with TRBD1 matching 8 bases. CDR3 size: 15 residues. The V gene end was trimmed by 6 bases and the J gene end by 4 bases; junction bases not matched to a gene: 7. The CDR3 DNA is TGTGCCAGCAGCAAAGGGGACAGGTTTAATGAAAAACTGTTTTTT. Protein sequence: CASSKGDRFNEKLFF.

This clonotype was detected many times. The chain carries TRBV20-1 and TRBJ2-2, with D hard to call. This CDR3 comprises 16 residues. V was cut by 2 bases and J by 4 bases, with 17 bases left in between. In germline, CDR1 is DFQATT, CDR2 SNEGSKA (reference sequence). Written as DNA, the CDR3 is TGCAGTGCTAGAAGCGTCTCCCTTTCTCCCACCGGGGAGCTGTTTTTT. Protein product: CSARSVSLSPTGELFF.

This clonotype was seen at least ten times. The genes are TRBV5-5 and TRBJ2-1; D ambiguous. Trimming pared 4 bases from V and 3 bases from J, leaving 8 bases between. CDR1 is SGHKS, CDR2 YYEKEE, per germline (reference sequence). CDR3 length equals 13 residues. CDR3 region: CASSGQDYNEQFF. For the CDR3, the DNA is TGTGCCAGCAGCGGGCAGGACTACAATGAGCAGTTCTTC.

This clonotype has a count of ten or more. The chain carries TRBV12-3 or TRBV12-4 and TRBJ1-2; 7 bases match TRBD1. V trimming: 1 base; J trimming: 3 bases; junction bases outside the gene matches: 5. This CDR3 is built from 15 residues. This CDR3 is CASSLGTGSDYGYTF. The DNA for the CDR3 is TGTGCCAGCAGTTTAGGGACAGGTTCGGACTATGGCTACACCTTC.

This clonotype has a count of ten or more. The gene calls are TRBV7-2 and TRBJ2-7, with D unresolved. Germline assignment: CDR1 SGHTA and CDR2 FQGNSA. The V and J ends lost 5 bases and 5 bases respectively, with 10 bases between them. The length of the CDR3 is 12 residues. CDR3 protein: CASSLTVHEQYF. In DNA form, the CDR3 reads TGTGCCAGCAGCCTTACGGTTCACGAGCAGTACTTC.

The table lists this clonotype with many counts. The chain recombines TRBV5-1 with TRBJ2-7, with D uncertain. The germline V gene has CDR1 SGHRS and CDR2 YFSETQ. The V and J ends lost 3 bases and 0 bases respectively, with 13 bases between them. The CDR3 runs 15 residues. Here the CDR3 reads CASSSVSPLSYEQYF. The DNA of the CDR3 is TGCGCCAGCAGCTCGGTTTCTCCCCTCTCCTACGAGCAGTACTTC.